The 20 T cell receptor beta chains below come from one sample, sequenced in a study of Ad26.COV2.S vaccination and SARS-CoV-2 variants. The treatment here: about 20 received Ad26.COV2.S at low or high dose, single or two shots; roughly 5 received placebo; per-sample allocation not given. Each sample was drawn 63 days after the first injection (of vaccine or placebo). TCRdb's table, derived via immunoSEQ multiplex PCR, lists solely in-frame clones and lacks some. The sample lists about half a million clones, approximately 90% seen once, with about 1.5% in the top ten. The specimen comprised peripheral blood, sampled in a trial of Ad26.COV2.S vaccine versus placebo. Every receptor here comes from a person aged 18 to 65 who received the Ad26.COV2.S COVID-19 vaccine or a placebo.

This clone occurred once. The genes are TRBV9 and TRBJ2-1, with 8 nucleotides matching TRBD1. Losses at the gene ends were 4 bases for V and 9 bases for J; bases not matched to a gene: 18. Germline V gene data show CDR1 as SGDLS and CDR2 as YYNGEE. The CDR3 spans 17 residues. For the CDR3, the DNA is TGTGCCAGCAGCCCGACCCTGCGAGACAGGGGTGATAGTGAGCAGTTCTTC. It encodes CASSPTLRDRGDSEQFF. Full variable domain (outside the CDR3, taken from reference TRBV9 and TRBJ2-1): DSGVTQTPKHLITATGQRVTLRCSPRSGDLSVYWYQQSLDQGLQFLIQYYNGEERAKGNILERFSAQQFPDLHSELNLSSLELGDSALYFCASSPTLRDRGDSEQFFGPGTRLTVL.

This rearrangement joins TRBV14 to TRBJ2-7; 10 positions match TRBD1. CDR1 is SGHDN and CDR2 is FVKESK in the germline V gene. Trimming cost V 5 bases and J 3 bases; bases outside gene matches: 4. The CDR3 runs to 14 residues. The CDR3 spells CASSNRDRGYEQYF. The CDR3, as DNA: TGTGCCAGCAGCAACCGGGACAGGGGCTACGAGCAGTACTTC.

This clone has just one count. The chain is built from TRBV10-3 and TRBJ1-1, with a weak D call TRBD1 (6 bases). Germline V lookup: CDR1 ENHRY, CDR2 SYGVKD. The CDR3 sequence is 14 residues long. Trimming removed 2 bases at V and 5 bases at J, with 12 bases between. The CDR3, as DNA: TGTGCCATCAGTGAGAGGGGGGGAACAACTGAAGCTTTCTTT. Translating gives CAISERGGTTEAFF.

This chain links TRBV10-2 with TRBJ2-7; D is possibly TRBD1 (6 bases). The CDR3 sequence is 16 residues long. The ends were cut back, 6 bases at V and 5 bases at J, with 23 bases in the middle. The germline V gene has CDR1 WSHSY and CDR2 SAAADI. In DNA, the CDR3 is TGCGCCAGCAGAGACCCGATCCCGACCGGGACAAACGAGCAGTACTTC. Translation gives CASRDPIPTGTNEQYF.

The V call is TRBV28, the J call TRBJ2-7, with 7 bases aligning to TRBD1. The V segment lost 5 bases and the J segment 5 bases; nucleotides outside the gene matches: 12. The CDR3 sequence is 15 residues long. Germline V gene sequence: CDR1 MDHEN, CDR2 SYDVKM. This CDR3 is CASSRLDRVSNEQYF. The CDR3 DNA reads TGTGCCAGCAGTCGCCTCGACAGGGTGTCCAACGAGCAGTACTTC.

The CDR3 is CAWSSDYSGELFF. CDR3 in DNA: TGTGCCTGGAGTTCAGACTATTCCGGGGAGCTGTTTTTT. The chain employs TRBV30 and TRBJ2-2; a possible D gene is TRBD2 (5 bases). Trimming stripped 2 bases from V and 6 bases from J, with 10 bases between. The CDR3 covers 13 residues. Germline CDR1 GTSNPN, CDR2 SVGIG (reference sequence).

There are a few counts of this clone. V and J are TRBV3-1 (or the pseudogene TRBV3-2) and TRBJ1-1, with 8 bases matching TRBD1. This CDR3 has 16 amino acids. V shed 3 bases, J shed 0 bases, and the junction held 6 bases outside the gene matches. Germline CDR1 and CDR2: LGHDT and YNNKEL (reference sequence). The CDR3 protein is CASSHRQGRVNTEAFF. Here the CDR3 DNA reads TGTGCCAGCAGCCACCGACAGGGGAGAGTGAACACTGAAGCTTTCTTT.

The chain combines TRBV29-1 with TRBJ2-3, with a tentative D call TRBD2 (5 bases). The CDR3 sequence is 14 residues long. Trimming took 3 bases from V and 3 from J, leaving 13 bases between them. Germline CDR1 reads SQVTM; CDR2 reads ANQGSEA. Here the CDR3 reads CSVDLALRTDTQYF. DNA for the CDR3: TGCAGCGTTGACCTAGCTCTTCGGACAGATACGCAGTATTTT.

The chain links TRBV30 to TRBJ1-6; D unclear. The V end lost 2 bases, the J end lost 9 bases, and 14 bases lay between the germline ends. Germline V gene lookup returns CDR1 GTSNPN and CDR2 SVGIG (reference sequence). This CDR3 is built from 14 residues. The CDR3 reads CAWSKGLGSSPLHF. CDR3 DNA: TGTGCCTGGAGTAAGGGTTTGGGTAGTTCACCCCTCCACTTT.

The V gene is TRBV6-1, the J gene TRBJ1-2, with D possibly TRBD1 on 5 matching bases. The CDR3 is 13 amino acids. V was cut by 2 bases and J by 7 bases, with 11 bases left in between. The V gene's germline CDR1 is MNHNS and CDR2 SASEGT. CDR3 protein: CASSELGGSGYTF. The CDR3 DNA reads as TGTGCCAGCAGTGAACTTGGGGGATCTGGCTACACCTTC.

This rearrangement joins TRBV2 to TRBJ1-2; 7 bases map to TRBD1. Per the germline V gene, CDR1 is SNHLY and CDR2 is FYNNEI. The ends lost 5 bases at V and 5 bases at J; junction bases unmatched: 2. The CDR3 is 12 amino acids. The CDR3 spells CASSRQGYGYTF. The CDR3 DNA sequence: TGTGCCAGCAGTCGACAGGGTTATGGCTACACCTTC.

The V gene is TRBV18, the J gene TRBJ1-5; the D is unclear. The germline CDR1 and CDR2 sequences are KGHSH and LQKENI. The CDR3 totals 14 residues. V shed 1 base and J shed 3 bases, with 7 bases lying between them. Here the CDR3 reads CASSPRYNNQPQHF. The CDR3, as DNA: TGTGCCAGCTCACCACGCTACAACAATCAGCCCCAGCATTTT.

This rearrangement joins TRBV7-2 to TRBJ2-5, with 11 bases lining up with TRBD2. V shed 1 base, J shed 4 bases, and the junction held 8 bases outside the gene matches. There are 17 residues in the CDR3. The germline V gene has CDR1 SGHTA and CDR2 FQGNSA. CDR3 DNA: TGTGCCAGCAGCTTAGTCCATTTAGCGGGAGGGTCAGAGACCCAGTACTTC. This sequence encodes CASSLVHLAGGSETQYF.

The CDR3 DNA follows: TGTGCCAGCAGTGATGGGGTTTACCAGCCCCAGCATTTT. Translating gives CASSDGVYQPQHF. The chain uses TRBV6-1 and TRBJ1-5; no definite D call. The CDR3 is 13 amino acids. V was clipped by 3 bases and J by 7 bases, with 10 bases between them. Germline assignment: CDR1 MNHNS and CDR2 SASEGT.

The chain uses TRBV5-8 and TRBJ2-1; 13 bases align to TRBD2. Unmatched junction bases numbered 9, after V lost 0 bases and J lost 9 bases. CDR3 size: 17 residues. In germline, CDR1 is SGHTS, CDR2 YDEGEE. CDR3: CASSLARTSGRAAEQFF. The CDR3 DNA reads as TGTGCCAGCAGCTTGGCGCGTACTAGCGGGAGGGCCGCTGAGCAGTTCTTC.

The count of this clone is one. Here the CDR3 reads CASSPGQSQETQYF. The CDR3 bases are TGTGCCAGCAGCCCCGGACAGTCTCAAGAGACCCAGTACTTC. The rearrangement joins TRBV3-1 (or the pseudogene TRBV3-2) to TRBJ2-5; TRBD1 might be the D (6 bases). Germline lookup yields CDR1 LGHDT and CDR2 YNNKEL (reference sequence). The V end was cut by 4 bases, the J end by 2 bases, with 11 bases between. The CDR3 length is 14 residues.

V is TRBV11-2 and J is TRBJ2-7; 7 bases fit TRBD1. V trimming: 6 bases; J trimming: 6 bases; junction bases outside the gene matches: 11. The CDR3 consists of 14 residues. Germline values: CDR1 SGHAT, CDR2 FQNNGV. CDR3 sequence reads: CASSRNDRVAEQYF. For the CDR3, the DNA is TGTGCCAGCAGTAGGAACGACAGGGTGGCCGAGCAGTACTTC.

This chain joins TRBV19 and TRBJ2-1; 7 bases map to TRBD1. CDR3 length: 18 residues. With 5 bases clipped from V and 1 base from J, the junction kept 14 bases outside the gene matches. CDR1 and CDR2 from the germline V gene are LNHDA and SQIVND (reference sequence). The CDR3 sequence is CASSDRTGRTFSYNEQFF. CDR3 DNA sequence: TGTGCCAGTAGTGATCGGACAGGCCGCACGTTTTCCTACAATGAGCAGTTCTTC.

This sequence joins TRBV30 and TRBJ1-2; a weak D match, TRBD1 (5 bases). V lost 5 bases and J 5 bases, leaving 18 bases between the germline ends. Germline values: CDR1 GTSNPN, CDR2 SVGIG (reference sequence). The CDR3 loop spans 14 amino acids. The DNA of the CDR3 is TGTGCCTGGTTTCGAGGGACGGAGCTATATGGCTACACCTTC. Amino acid sequence: CAWFRGTELYGYTF.

The gene calls are TRBV11-2 and TRBJ2-2; D might be TRBD1 (6 bases). The CDR3 spans 17 residues. Between the trimmed V and J ends, which lost 5 bases and 4 bases, there was a span of 20 bases. Per germline, CDR1 SGHAT and CDR2 FQNNGV. The CDR3 loop reads CASSPPYIQGVTGELFF. In nucleotides, the CDR3 is TGTGCCAGCAGCCCTCCATATATACAGGGAGTCACCGGGGAGCTGTTTTTT.